A selection of T cell receptor beta chains follows, all from one sample in a study of control samples from healthy donors and cancer patients. Repertoires were generated with immunoSEQ multiplex PCR, while TCRdb's copy carries only in-frame clones and drops some. The table lists around 120,000 clones, about 88% of them singletons. Source material: blood. All receptors derive from a woman aged 65 to 85 in good health. Both conserved end residues are trimmed from each CDR3. The D gene is left open where the match is weak.

>.|TRBV5-6|TRBJ2-4
ASSSTGLKNIQY
>.|TRBV2|TRBJ2-5
ASTGTGETQY
>.|TRBV18|TRBJ2-1
ASSPGAGRGEQF
>TRBD2|TRBV5-1|TRBJ2-7
ASSLLAGDTYEQY
>.|TRBV4-1|TRBJ2-3
ASSLGGHSTDTQY
>.|TRBV3-1/TRBV3-2|TRBJ2-2
ASSAGARTGELF
>TRBD1|TRBV5-1|TRBJ1-5
ASSLGDGQGGQPQH
>.|TRBV11-2|TRBJ1-2
ASSLDPVTYGYT
>TRBD1|TRBV3-1/TRBV3-2|TRBJ2-5
ASSRGQVQETQY
>.|TRBV7-8|TRBJ1-3
ASSLDNSGNTIY
>TRBD1|TRBV6-5|TRBJ1-2
ASSPRQGIYGYT
>.|TRBV5-1|TRBJ2-2
ASSPSQTNTGELF
>.|TRBV6-5|TRBJ1-2
ASQSPHGGDGYT
>.|TRBV18|TRBJ1-2
ASSLRVDDGYT
>TRBD1|TRBV19|TRBJ1-1
ASSEQGASTEAF
>TRBD2|TRBV29-1|TRBJ2-3
SAAGRGGGDTQY
>.|TRBV5-6|TRBJ1-4
ASSSMDSGDEKLF
>.|TRBV27|TRBJ1-4
ASSLSGGLGNEKLF
>TRBD1|TRBV6-6|TRBJ2-7
ASSYKPGQGTYEQY
>.|TRBV3-1/TRBV3-2|TRBJ2-7
ASSQQGPYEQY
>TRBD2|TRBV7-3|TRBJ2-1
ASSLRRLAGGGGEQF
>.|TRBV5-1|TRBJ1-5
ASSLAGNQPQH
>TRBD2|TRBV10-3|TRBJ2-1
AISAASGGYNEQF
>TRBD1|TRBV5-1|TRBJ2-1
ASSQLLRGQSSYNEQF
>TRBD2|TRBV23-1|TRBJ2-6
ASSQFGGTYSGANVLT
>TRBD1|TRBV28|TRBJ2-4
ASSPGTENIQY
>TRBD1|TRBV5-4|TRBJ1-4
ASSLRSGTGTEKLF
>TRBD2|TRBV5-6|TRBJ2-7
ASSPPWLAGATYEQY